Below are 26 T cell receptor beta chains sequenced from a single sample in a study of shared clonotypes between healthy human individuals. TCRdb's copy holds only in-frame clones and misses some; the assay was immunoSEQ multiplex PCR. This table holds over a million clones, roughly 97% found once. Material: naive CD4+ T cells sorted from blood. Regarding subset: CD45RA+ positively selected. These receptors were collected from a man aged 25 to 40 in good health.

V usage is TRBV28 and J usage is TRBJ2-1, with unresolved D. Trimming removed 3 bases at V and 16 bases at J, with 16 bases between. This CDR3 is built from 12 residues. The V gene's germline CDR1 is MDHEN and CDR2 SYDVKM. As DNA, the CDR3 is TGTGCCAGCAGTTTCTTCCGGGCCCCCGGATTCTTC. It is translated as CASSFFRAPGFF. Looking up the rest from reference TRBV28 and TRBJ2-1 gives the full variable domain: DVKVTQSSRYLVKRTGEKVFLECVQDMDHENMFWYRQDPGLGLRLIYFSYDVKMKEKGDIPEGYSVSREKKERFSLILESASTNQTSMYLCASSFFRAPGFFGPGTRLTVL.

This chain connects TRBV5-6 to TRBJ2-1; the D gene is possibly TRBD2 (6 bases). Germline CDR1 SGHDT, CDR2 YYEEEE. The CDR3 loop spans 13 amino acids. The V end lost 4 bases, the J end lost 5 bases, and 10 bases lay between the germline ends. CDR3: CASSPGLNNEQFF. CDR3 DNA: TGTGCCAGCAGCCCGGGACTTAACAATGAGCAGTTCTTC.

This clone was seen just once. CDR3 coding DNA: TGTGCCAGCAGCCACTACGGCAGAGACATCTATGGCTACACCTTC. Its translation is CASSHYGRDIYGYTF. The chain links TRBV21-1 to TRBJ1-2. TRBV21-1 is an annotated pseudogene. The length of the CDR3 is 15 residues.

This chain links TRBV29-1 with TRBJ2-6; D unresolved. The germline V gene encodes CDR1 SQVTM and CDR2 ANQGSEA. This CDR3 region has 12 residues. Trimming removed 3 bases at V and 4 bases at J, with 4 bases between. This CDR3 reads CSVDPGANVLTF. The CDR3 DNA reads TGCAGCGTTGACCCCGGGGCCAACGTCCTGACTTTC.

The rearrangement uses TRBV10-3 and TRBJ2-3; D gene unclear. CDR3 size: 14 residues. CDR1 is ENHRY, CDR2 SYGVKD, per germline. V dropped 0 bases and J dropped 0 bases, with 4 bases sitting between them. The CDR3 sequence: CAISESSSTDTQYF. CDR3 coding DNA: TGTGCCATCAGTGAGTCTAGCAGCACAGATACGCAGTATTTT.

The genes are TRBV13 and TRBJ2-3; unclear D gene. The CDR3 is 15 amino acids. Germline V CDR1 and CDR2: PRHDT, FYEKMQ (reference sequence). Trimming took off 4 bases at V and 5 bases at J, with 16 bases between the two ends. This CDR3 reads CASSYRSPFGDTQYF. DNA of the CDR3: TGTGCCAGCAGCTATCGGAGCCCCTTCGGAGATACGCAGTATTTT.

A note on this clone: At one end the junction does not follow the germline gene, possibly because of a read error. The CDR3 sequence: CASSPGQGAEDTQYF. For the CDR3, the DNA is TGTGCTAGCAGCCCCGGACAGGGGGCAGAAGATACGCAGTATTTT. The V call is TRBV7-7, the J call TRBJ2-3; 11 bases match TRBD1. This CDR3 spans 15 amino acids. CDR1 is SSHAT and CDR2 is FNYEAQ in the germline V gene (reference sequence).

V is TRBV6-1 and J is TRBJ1-2; D uncertain. Germline assignment: CDR1 MNHNS and CDR2 SASEGT. CDR3 length: 14 amino acids. V was pared by 7 bases and J by 0 bases, with 12 bases between. The CDR3 region has the DNA TGTGCCAGCACTGGACGCACGACTAACTATGGCTACACCTTC. Its protein is CASTGRTTNYGYTF.

In this sample, this clone turned up a few times. The V and J genes are TRBV7-7 and TRBJ2-2; D is uncertain. V lost 1 base, J lost 4 bases, and 13 bases lay in between. The germline gives CDR1 SSHAT, CDR2 FNYEAQ (reference sequence). The CDR3 totals 16 residues. The CDR3 reads CASSLGPRKITGELFF. CDR3 bases: TGTGCCAGCAGCTTAGGTCCGCGGAAGATCACCGGGGAGCTGTTTTTT. The full variable domain, in which reference TRBV7-7 and TRBJ2-2 provide the parts outside the CDR3, is GAGVSQSPRYKVTKRGQDVTLRCDPISSHATLYWYQQALGQGPEFLTYFNYEAQPDKSGLPSDRFSAERPEGSISTLTIQRTEQRDSAMYRCASSLGPRKITGELFFGEGSRLTVL.

The rearrangement uses TRBV19 and TRBJ1-1; possible D gene TRBD1, 5 bases. The germline V and J ends were trimmed by 0 bases and 3 bases, with 8 bases remaining between them. This CDR3 is built from 14 residues. From germline, CDR1 is LNHDA and CDR2 SQIVND (reference sequence). The CDR3 is CASSIDGADTEAFF. The CDR3 coding sequence is TGTGCCAGTAGTATAGATGGGGCAGACACTGAAGCTTTCTTT.

The chain links TRBV7-8 to TRBJ2-7, with D perhaps matching TRBD2 (6 bases). The CDR3 has 14 amino acids. V was clipped by 6 bases and J by 4 bases, with 16 bases between them. Germline V gene data show CDR1 as SGHVS and CDR2 as FQNEAQ. CDR3 sequence (DNA): TGTGCCAGCAGTTCTCTGCGGGATAGGTACGAGCAGTACTTC. This encodes CASSSLRDRYEQYF.

The V call is TRBV10-2, the J call TRBJ1-2; D gene unclear. Trimming stripped 1 base from V and 5 bases from J, with 5 bases between. The CDR3 runs 12 residues. Germline loops: CDR1 WSHSY, CDR2 SAAADI. CDR3 nucleotides: TGCGCCAGCAGTGAGTACAGTTATGGCTACACCTTC. It codes for CASSEYSYGYTF.

The chain carries TRBV19 and TRBJ1-5; 10 bases map to TRBD1. This CDR3 is 16 amino acids long. Germline CDR1 LNHDA, CDR2 SQIVND (reference sequence). The J segment lost 3 bases and the V segment lost 5 bases, leaving 7 bases of the junction unmatched. CDR3 residues: CASSPRDRGVNQPQHF. In DNA form, the CDR3 reads TGTGCCAGTAGTCCAAGGGACAGGGGCGTCAATCAGCCCCAGCATTTT.

This chain joins TRBV5-6 and TRBJ1-2; D ambiguous. CDR3 length: 13 amino acids. Germline lookup yields CDR1 SGHDT and CDR2 YYEEEE. The germline V and J ends were trimmed by 2 bases and 2 bases, with 7 bases remaining between them. This CDR3 is CASSFSANYGYTF. The CDR3 nucleotides read TGTGCCAGCAGCTTCTCCGCCAACTATGGCTACACCTTC.

V gene TRBV4-2 combines with J gene TRBJ2-5; 14 nucleotides agree with TRBD2. The CDR3 is 15 residues long. Germline trimming cut 4 bases from V and 3 bases from J; bases unmatched to any gene: 1. Germline V gene data show CDR1 as LGHNA and CDR2 as YNFKEQ. As DNA, the CDR3 is TGTGCCAGCAGCCCGGGACTAGCGGGAGAAGAGACCCAGTACTTC. Its protein product is CASSPGLAGEETQYF.

This clone was detected once. This rearrangement joins TRBV29-1 to TRBJ2-7, with 7 positions matching TRBD1. Trimming took 6 bases from V and 2 from J; bases not matched to a gene: 10. The CDR3 spans 14 residues. Germline CDR1 reads SQVTM; CDR2 reads ANQGSEA. The DNA for the CDR3 is TGCAGCGTCGCAGTCCGGGACAGACCCTACGAGCAGTACTTC. Translating it yields CSVAVRDRPYEQYF.

The V gene is TRBV2, the J gene TRBJ1-1; D is uncertain. V lost 2 bases, J lost 0 bases, and 13 bases lay in between. Germline-derived CDR1 and CDR2 are SNHLY and FYNNEI. The CDR3 covers 16 residues. This CDR3 reads CASSELVGGLNTEAFF. CDR3 nucleotides: TGTGCCAGCAGTGAATTAGTTGGAGGGCTGAACACTGAAGCTTTCTTT.

The rearrangement links TRBV15 to TRBJ2-5; D is perhaps TRBD2 (6 bases). CDR1 LNHNV and CDR2 YYDKDF come from the germline V gene (reference sequence). The CDR3 has 16 amino acids. Deletions cut 0 bases from V and 0 bases from J, with 11 bases between. The CDR3 loop is CATSRERERYQETQYF. The DNA for the CDR3 is TGTGCCACCAGCAGAGAACGGGAGAGGTACCAAGAGACCCAGTACTTC. The variable domain in full, with the rest retrieved from reference TRBV15 and TRBJ2-5, is DAMVIQNPRYQVTQFGKPVTLSCSQTLNHNVMYWYQQKSSQAPKLLFHYYDKDFNNEADTPDNFQSRRPNTSFCFLDIRSPGLGDTAMYLCATSRERERYQETQYFGPGTRLLVL.

The chain employs TRBV5-4 and TRBJ1-2; D uncertain. Trimming removed 0 bases at V and 8 bases at J, with 14 bases between. Germline V gene sequence: CDR1 SGHNT, CDR2 YYREEE (reference sequence). This CDR3 comprises 14 residues. CDR3 protein: CASSLDAATLGYTF. CDR3 DNA: TGTGCCAGCAGCTTGGATGCAGCAACCTTGGGCTACACCTTC.

The V gene is TRBV29-1, the J gene TRBJ2-7, with a tentative D call TRBD2 (5 bases). Germline CDR1 and CDR2: SQVTM and ANQGSEA. The ends were cut back, 6 bases at V and 0 bases at J, with 15 bases in the middle. This CDR3 region has 14 residues. The CDR3 sequence is CSVPKRIHSYEQYF. The CDR3 DNA sequence: TGCAGCGTACCCAAGCGGATCCACTCCTACGAGCAGTACTTC.

Here the CDR3 DNA reads TGTGCCAGCACCAAAAGGACAGTCTCTGGAAACACCATATATTTT. Protein: CASTKRTVSGNTIYF. The V gene is TRBV28, the J gene TRBJ1-3; D perhaps matches TRBD1 (6 bases). The CDR3 totals 15 residues. V was cut by 7 bases and J by 0 bases, with 13 bases left in between. Germline V gene sequence: CDR1 MDHEN, CDR2 SYDVKM.

The genes are TRBV11-2 and TRBJ2-6; D uncertain. This CDR3 has 17 residues. Germline lookup yields CDR1 SGHAT and CDR2 FQNNGV. With 0 bases removed from V and 4 bases from J, the gap between germline ends came to 13 bases. In DNA form, the CDR3 reads TGTGCCAGCAGCTTAGATCATTGGGGTGCAGGGGCCAACGTCCTGACTTTC. Its protein product is CASSLDHWGAGANVLTF.

The chain employs TRBV7-6 and TRBJ2-3; D remains ambiguous. The CDR3 spans 14 residues. Germline V gives CDR1 SGHVS, CDR2 FNYEAQ. The V gene lost 4 bases and the J gene lost 4 bases, with 12 bases spanning the gap. The CDR3 protein is CASSSSVVADTQYF. The CDR3 DNA is TGTGCCAGCAGCTCCTCGGTGGTCGCAGATACGCAGTATTTT.

This rearrangement joins TRBV9 to TRBJ2-3; 10 bases line up with TRBD2. The CDR3 consists of 17 residues. Germline lookup yields CDR1 SGDLS and CDR2 YYNGEE. J lost 2 bases, V lost 4 bases, and 10 bases had no gene match. CDR3 region: CASSLKAGGPSTDTQYF. The CDR3 region has the DNA TGTGCCAGCAGCCTTAAAGCGGGAGGGCCCTCCACAGATACGCAGTATTTT. Combining the CDR3 with reference TRBV9 and TRBJ2-3 gives the whole variable domain DSGVTQTPKHLITATGQRVTLRCSPRSGDLSVYWYQQSLDQGLQFLIQYYNGEERAKGNILERFSAQQFPDLHSELNLSSLELGDSALYFCASSLKAGGPSTDTQYFGPGTRLTVL.

This rearrangement joins TRBV7-8 to TRBJ1-5; D possibly corresponds to TRBD1 (5 bases). The germline CDR1 and CDR2 sequences are SGHVS and FQNEAQ. V lost 3 bases to trimming and J lost 2 bases, with 11 bases between them. The CDR3 runs to 15 residues. CDR3 nucleotide sequence: TGTGCCAGCAGCTTGTCCAGGGACCGCAATCAGCCCCAGCATTTT. Protein sequence: CASSLSRDRNQPQHF.

The chain couples TRBV11-3 to TRBJ2-2; D is unresolved. Trimming left V 1 base short and J 4 bases short, with 4 bases between. The CDR3 consists of 13 residues. Germline V gene sequence: CDR1 SGHNT, CDR2 YENEEA. CDR3: CASSLAVTGELFF. The DNA for the CDR3 is TGTGCCAGCAGCTTAGCGGTCACCGGGGAGCTGTTTTTT.